This T cell receptor beta chain came from a study of T-cell memory formation after mild COVID-19. Study context: Largely donor-specific TCR clusters were found.

Trimming pared 0 bases from V and 1 base from J, leaving 5 bases between. Per the germline V gene, CDR1 is SGHNT and CDR2 is YYREEE (reference sequence). The CDR3 sequence is 13 residues long. With respect to this clonotype: Its matching antigen is unknown.

Study-level findings and limits: CD4/CD8 balance held among clones contracting day 15 to 85, and later expanders leaned CD4+. For contracting clones, CD4+ ones sat mainly in CM and EM, CD8+ in EMRA. Pre-infection memory held some responding clones, suggesting pre-existing cross-reactive T cells responded.

TCRdb processed the 5' RACE reads anew with MiXCR; each CDR3 protein has one entry. The sample has 150,000 to 200,000 distinct CDR3 sequences; roughly 23% are singletons. This chain links TRBV5-4 with TRBJ2-7; D gene uncertain. This TCR was recovered from an adult woman who had mild COVID-19 (a few samples of this study predate the infection). Cell type and time point are not known. The sample comprised PBMCs or a T cell subset sorted from them (not recorded which). CDR3 bases: TGTGCCAGCAGCTTGGAGGCATCCTACGAGCAGTACTTC. Translated: CASSLEASYEQYF.